Following are 14 T cell receptor beta chains from one sample sequenced in a study of blood T cell repertoires in COVID-19 (dated by TCRdb to the early 2020s). To prepare the library, the immunoSEQ multiplex PCR assay was applied. Here the immuneACCESS table is served through TCRdb, limited to in-frame sequences with V and J called. Missing clones are a known gap in these copies; in checked studies unresolved V genes cover under half, and the rest lacks a known reason. Present in this sample are about 64,000 clones, over 65% of which were seen just once. Of the sample, 11% to 15% is held by the ten largest clones. The material sequenced was peripheral blood. The origin of the receptors is a man aged 55 to 70 with COVID-19, enrolled during active disease.

This clone was counted once. The chain carries TRBV14 and TRBJ1-6; TRBD1 agrees at 7 bases. Germline V lookup: CDR1 SGHDN, CDR2 FVKESK. The CDR3 is made up of 15 amino acids. The junction had 3 bases not matched to a gene; V was cut back by 4 bases and J by 3 bases. For the CDR3, the DNA is TGTGCCAGCAGCCGGGGACAGCTCTATAATTCACCCCTCCACTTT. Its translation is CASSRGQLYNSPLHF.

This clone was observed once. The chain links TRBV11-2 to TRBJ2-3; 10 bases fit TRBD2. Germline loops: CDR1 SGHAT, CDR2 FQNNGV. Trimming at V came to 5 bases and at J to 4 bases, leaving 9 bases not matched to a gene. This CDR3 contains 16 residues. CDR3 residues: CASSPTLAGEADTQYF. The CDR3, as DNA: TGTGCCAGCAGCCCCACCCTAGCGGGAGAAGCAGATACGCAGTATTTT.

The chain uses TRBV19 and TRBJ2-7, with D possibly TRBD1 on 7 matching bases. V dropped 4 bases and J dropped 0 bases, with 13 bases sitting between them. The CDR3 has 15 amino acids. CDR1 is LNHDA and CDR2 is SQIVND in the germline V gene (reference sequence). DNA of the CDR3: TGTGCCAGTAGTAGAGGGGGGACAGTCTCCTACGAGCAGTACTTC. Its protein product is CASSRGGTVSYEQYF.

The chain links TRBV7-9 to TRBJ2-7; a weak D match, TRBD1 (6 bases). V was cut by 6 bases and J by 1 base, with 13 bases left in between. Germline-derived CDR1 and CDR2 are SEHNR and FQNEAQ (reference sequence). The CDR3 spans 14 residues. CDR3 loop: CASSPTGASYEQYF. CDR3 sequence (DNA): TGTGCCAGCAGTCCGACAGGCGCTTCCTACGAGCAGTACTTC.

The chain couples TRBV30 to TRBJ1-1; TRBD1 might be the D (5 bases). V was pared by 2 bases and J by 3 bases, with 13 bases between. The CDR3 has 14 amino acids. Germline CDR1 is GTSNPN and CDR2 is SVGIG (reference sequence). The CDR3 nucleotides are TGTGCCTGGAGTTCGGGAGCGGGGCACACTGAAGCTTTCTTT. It yields the protein CAWSSGAGHTEAFF.

J is TRBJ1-2 and V is TRBV6-5; D might be TRBD1 (6 bases). Trimming left V 6 bases short and J 4 bases short, with 15 bases between. CDR1 and CDR2 (germline): MNHEY, SVGAGI. The CDR3 runs 14 residues. The CDR3 nucleotides read TGTGCCAGCAGAGCCAGGGACATCACCTATGGCTACACCTTC. Translation gives CASRARDITYGYTF.

This clone was observed a few times. The chain uses TRBV19 and TRBJ2-7; possible D gene TRBD2, 6 bases. CDR1 is LNHDA and CDR2 is SQIVND in the germline V gene (reference sequence). The CDR3 covers 15 residues. V lost 5 bases and J 3 bases, leaving 17 bases between the germline ends. CDR3 protein: CASSAEGNGLYEQYF. As DNA, the CDR3 is TGTGCCAGTAGTGCGGAGGGAAACGGCCTCTACGAGCAGTACTTC.

This chain uses TRBV11-1 with TRBJ2-5; D possibly corresponds to TRBD2 (6 bases). The ends were cut back, 3 bases at V and 2 bases at J, with 7 bases in the middle. Germline V lookup: CDR1 SGHAT, CDR2 FQDESV (reference sequence). The CDR3 is 13 amino acids. The CDR3 bases are TGTGCCAGCAGCTTCGGGAGTCAAGAGACCCAGTACTTC. Its protein is CASSFGSQETQYF.

The chain carries TRBV5-4 and TRBJ2-3; 8 nucleotides agree with TRBD2. V lost 4 bases, J lost 8 bases, and 12 bases stayed unmatched. The CDR3 spans 15 residues. CDR1 is SGHNT, CDR2 YYREEE, per germline (reference sequence). DNA for the CDR3: TGTGCCAGCAGCCAAACTAGCGGTCGGGGTGCTACGCAGTATTTT. Its translation: CASSQTSGRGATQYF.

J is TRBJ1-1 and V is TRBV7-9, with TRBD1 as a possible D gene (6 bases). The CDR3 has 13 amino acids. In germline, CDR1 is SEHNR, CDR2 FQNEAQ (reference sequence). With 7 bases removed from V and 4 bases from J, the gap between germline ends came to 13 bases. CDR3 coding DNA: TGTGCCAGCAAGGGGGACGGGATCACTGAAGCTTTCTTT. The encoded protein is CASKGDGITEAFF.

The chain recombines TRBV1 with TRBJ2-5; TRBD2 is the table's D call, not checked against the DNA. TRBV1 is noted as a pseudogene. CDR3 length: 17 amino acids. The CDR3 reads CTSSQFRSSGGRETQYF. The CDR3 DNA follows: TGCACCAGCAGCCAGTTTCGGTCCAGCGGGGGAAGAGAGACCCAGTACTTC.

A remark on this clone: This CDR3 is also generated by other DNA sequences in the sample. The chain is built from TRBV5-1 and TRBJ2-2, with TRBD1 matching over 9 bases. Per the germline V gene, CDR1 is SGHRS and CDR2 is YFSETQ. V shed 3 bases, J shed 4 bases, and the junction held 4 bases outside the gene matches. The CDR3 is made up of 15 amino acids. CDR3 in amino acids: CASSSGQGGTGELFF. CDR3 DNA: TGCGCCAGCAGCTCGGGACAGGGTGGCACCGGGGAGCTGTTTTTT.

V is TRBV11-3 and J is TRBJ1-2, with D possibly matching TRBD1 (6 bases). The CDR3 totals 13 residues. The ends were cut back, 3 bases at V and 3 bases at J, with 8 bases in the middle. Germline V gives CDR1 SGHNT, CDR2 YENEEA. This CDR3 reads CASSFYRDYGYTF. CDR3 bases: TGTGCCAGCAGCTTTTACAGGGACTATGGCTACACCTTC.

The rearrangement uses TRBV20-1 and TRBJ2-6, with D perhaps matching TRBD1 (5 bases). CDR3 length: 11 amino acids. Germline assignment: CDR1 DFQATT and CDR2 SNEGSKA (reference sequence). The V end was cut by 5 bases, the J end by 10 bases, with 9 bases between. The CDR3 sequence is CSAAGKNVLTF. The CDR3 DNA is TGCAGTGCTGCAGGGAAGAACGTCCTGACTTTC.